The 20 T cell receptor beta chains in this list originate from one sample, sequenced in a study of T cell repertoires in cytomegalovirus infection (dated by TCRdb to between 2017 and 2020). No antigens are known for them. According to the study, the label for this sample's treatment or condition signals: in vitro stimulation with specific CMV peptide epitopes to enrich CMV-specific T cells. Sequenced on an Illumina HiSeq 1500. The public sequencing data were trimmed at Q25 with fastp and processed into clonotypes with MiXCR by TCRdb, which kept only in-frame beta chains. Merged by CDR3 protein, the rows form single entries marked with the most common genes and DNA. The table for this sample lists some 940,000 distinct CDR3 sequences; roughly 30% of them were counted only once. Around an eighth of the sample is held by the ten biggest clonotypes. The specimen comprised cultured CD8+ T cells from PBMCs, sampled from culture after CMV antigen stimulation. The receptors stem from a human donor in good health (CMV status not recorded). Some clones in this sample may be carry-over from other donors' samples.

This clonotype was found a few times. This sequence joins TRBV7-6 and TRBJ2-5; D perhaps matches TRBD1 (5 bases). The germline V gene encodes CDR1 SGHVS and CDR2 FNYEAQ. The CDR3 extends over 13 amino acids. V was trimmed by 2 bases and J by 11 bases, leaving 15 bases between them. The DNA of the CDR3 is TGTGCCAGCAGCTTAAACGCAGGGCTTACACAGTACTTC. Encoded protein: CASSLNAGLTQYF.

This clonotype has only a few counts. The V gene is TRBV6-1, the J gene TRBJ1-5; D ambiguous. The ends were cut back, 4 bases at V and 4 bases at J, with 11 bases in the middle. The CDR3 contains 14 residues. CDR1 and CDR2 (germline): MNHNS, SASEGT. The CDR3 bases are TGTGCCAGCAGTGGGAACCCCGGGAATCAGCCCCAGCATTTT. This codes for CASSGNPGNQPQHF.

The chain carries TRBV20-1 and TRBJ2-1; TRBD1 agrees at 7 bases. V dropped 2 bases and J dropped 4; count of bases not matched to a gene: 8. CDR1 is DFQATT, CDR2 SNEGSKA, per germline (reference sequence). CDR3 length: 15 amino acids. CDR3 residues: CSARPSTGSYNEQFF. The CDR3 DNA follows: TGCAGTGCTAGACCCTCGACAGGGAGTTACAATGAGCAGTTCTTC.

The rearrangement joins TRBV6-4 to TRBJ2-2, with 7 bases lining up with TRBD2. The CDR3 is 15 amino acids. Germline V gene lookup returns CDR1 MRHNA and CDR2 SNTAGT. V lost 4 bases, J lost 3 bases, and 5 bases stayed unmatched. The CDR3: CASSGASGYTGELFF. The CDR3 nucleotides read TGTGCCAGCAGTGGGGCTAGCGGATACACCGGGGAGCTGTTTTTT.

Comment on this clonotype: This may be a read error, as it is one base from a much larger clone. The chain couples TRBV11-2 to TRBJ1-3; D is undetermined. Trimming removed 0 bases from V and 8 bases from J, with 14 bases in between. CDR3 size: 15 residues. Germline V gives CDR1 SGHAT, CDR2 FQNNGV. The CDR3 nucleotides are TGTGCCAGCAGCTTAGATGAAATCGCCCGGGACACCATATATTTT. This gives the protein CASSLDEIARDTIYF.

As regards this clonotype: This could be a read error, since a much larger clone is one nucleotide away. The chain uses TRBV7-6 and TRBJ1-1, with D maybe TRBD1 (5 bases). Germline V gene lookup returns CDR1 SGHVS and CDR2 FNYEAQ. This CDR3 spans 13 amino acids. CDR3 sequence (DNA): TGTGTCAGCAGGGCGGGCCCGAACACTGAAGCTTTCTTT. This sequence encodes CVSRAGPNTEAFF.

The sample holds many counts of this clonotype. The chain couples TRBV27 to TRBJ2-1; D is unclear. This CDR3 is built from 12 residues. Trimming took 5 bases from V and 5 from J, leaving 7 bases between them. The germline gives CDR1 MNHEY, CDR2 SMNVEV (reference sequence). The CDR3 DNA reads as TGTGCCAGCAGTCACCCTAACAATGAGCAGTTCTTC. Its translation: CASSHPNNEQFF.

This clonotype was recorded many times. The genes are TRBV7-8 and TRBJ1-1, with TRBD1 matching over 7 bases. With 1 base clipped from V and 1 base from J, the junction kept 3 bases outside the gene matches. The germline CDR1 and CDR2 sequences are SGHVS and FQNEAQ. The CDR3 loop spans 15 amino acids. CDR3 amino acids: CASSLGGTANTEAFF. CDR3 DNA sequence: TGTGCCAGCAGCTTAGGCGGGACAGCGAACACTGAAGCTTTCTTT.

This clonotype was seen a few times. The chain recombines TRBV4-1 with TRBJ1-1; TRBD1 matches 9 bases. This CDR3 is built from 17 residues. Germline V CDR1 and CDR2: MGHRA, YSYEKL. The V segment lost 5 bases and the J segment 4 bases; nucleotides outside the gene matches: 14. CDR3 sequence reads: CASSTGDRAPGRTEAFF. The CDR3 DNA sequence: TGCGCCAGCAGCACCGGGGACAGGGCCCCGGGGCGCACTGAAGCTTTCTTT.

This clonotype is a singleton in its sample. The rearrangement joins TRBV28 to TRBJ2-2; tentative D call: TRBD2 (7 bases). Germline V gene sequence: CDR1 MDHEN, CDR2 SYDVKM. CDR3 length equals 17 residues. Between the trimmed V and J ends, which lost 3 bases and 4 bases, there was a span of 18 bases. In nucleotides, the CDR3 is TGTGCCAGCAGTTTTCGCGCGGGGGCCTACATCACCGGGGAGCTGTTTTTT. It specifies CASSFRAGAYITGELFF.

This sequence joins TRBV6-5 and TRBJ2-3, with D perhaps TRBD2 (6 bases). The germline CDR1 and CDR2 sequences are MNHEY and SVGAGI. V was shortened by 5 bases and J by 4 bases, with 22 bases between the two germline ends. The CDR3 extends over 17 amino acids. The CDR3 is CASSQSGLAGGSDTQYF. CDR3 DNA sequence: TGTGCCAGCAGTCAGTCGGGGCTCGCCGGGGGTTCAGATACGCAGTATTTT.

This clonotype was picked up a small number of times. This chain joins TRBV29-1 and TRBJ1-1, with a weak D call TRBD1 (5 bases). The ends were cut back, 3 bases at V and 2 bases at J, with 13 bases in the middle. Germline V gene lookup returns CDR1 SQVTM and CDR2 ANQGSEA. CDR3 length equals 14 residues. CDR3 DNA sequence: TGCAGCGTTGAGGCCCAGGGCGTAAACACTGAAGCTTTCTTT. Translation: CSVEAQGVNTEAFF.

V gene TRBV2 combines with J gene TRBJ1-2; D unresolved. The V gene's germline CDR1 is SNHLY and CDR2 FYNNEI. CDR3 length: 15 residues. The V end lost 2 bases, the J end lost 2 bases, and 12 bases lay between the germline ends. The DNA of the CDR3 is TGTGCCAGCAGTGAACCGGGTATACTCAACTATGGCTACACCTTC. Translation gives CASSEPGILNYGYTF. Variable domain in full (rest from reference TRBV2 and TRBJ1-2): EPEVTQTPSHQVTQMGQEVILRCVPISNHLYFYWYRQILGQKVEFLVSFYNNEISEKSEIFDDQFSVERPDGSNFTLKIRSTKLEDSAMYFCASSEPGILNYGYTFGSGTRLTVV.

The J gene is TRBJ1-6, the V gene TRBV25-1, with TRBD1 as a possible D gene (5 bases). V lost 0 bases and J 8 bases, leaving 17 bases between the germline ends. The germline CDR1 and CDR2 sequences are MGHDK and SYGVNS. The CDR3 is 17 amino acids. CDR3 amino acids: CASSEYTGEGWDSPLHF. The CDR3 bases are TGTGCCAGCAGTGAATATACAGGCGAGGGTTGGGATTCACCCCTCCACTTT.

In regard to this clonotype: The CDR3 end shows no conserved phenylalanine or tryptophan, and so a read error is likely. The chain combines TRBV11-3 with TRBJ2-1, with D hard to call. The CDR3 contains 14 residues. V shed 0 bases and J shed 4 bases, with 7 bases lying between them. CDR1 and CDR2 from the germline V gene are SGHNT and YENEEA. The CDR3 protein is CASSLEAGYNEQFL. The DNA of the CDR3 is TGTGCCAGCAGCTTAGAAGCCGGATACAATGAGCAGTTCCTC.

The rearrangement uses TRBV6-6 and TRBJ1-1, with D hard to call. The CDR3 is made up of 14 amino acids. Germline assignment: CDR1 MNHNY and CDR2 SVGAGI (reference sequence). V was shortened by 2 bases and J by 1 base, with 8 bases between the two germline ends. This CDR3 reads CASSYTNRNTEAFF. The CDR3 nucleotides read TGTGCCAGCAGTTACACCAACAGGAACACTGAAGCTTTCTTT.

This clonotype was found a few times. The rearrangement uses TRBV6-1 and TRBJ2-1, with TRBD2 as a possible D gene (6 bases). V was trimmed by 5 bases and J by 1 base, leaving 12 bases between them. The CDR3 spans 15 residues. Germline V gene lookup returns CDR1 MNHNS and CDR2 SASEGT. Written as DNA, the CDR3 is TGTGCCAGCAGTCCTATTCGGGAGTCCTACAATGAGCAGTTCTTC. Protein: CASSPIRESYNEQFF.

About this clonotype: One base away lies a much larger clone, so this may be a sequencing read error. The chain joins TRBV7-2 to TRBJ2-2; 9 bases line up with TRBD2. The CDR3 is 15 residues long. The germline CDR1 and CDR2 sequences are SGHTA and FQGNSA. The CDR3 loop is CASNLTRGGRGELFF. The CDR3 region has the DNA TGTGCCAGCAACTTAACGCGGGGGGGAAGAGGGGAGCTGTTTTTT.

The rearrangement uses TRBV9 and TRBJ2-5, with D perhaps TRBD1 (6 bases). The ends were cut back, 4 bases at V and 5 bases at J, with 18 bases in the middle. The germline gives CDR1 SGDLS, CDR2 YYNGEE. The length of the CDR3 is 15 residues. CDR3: CASSKSGTPRETQYF. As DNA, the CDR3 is TGTGCCAGCAGCAAATCCGGGACACCCAGGGAGACCCAGTACTTC.

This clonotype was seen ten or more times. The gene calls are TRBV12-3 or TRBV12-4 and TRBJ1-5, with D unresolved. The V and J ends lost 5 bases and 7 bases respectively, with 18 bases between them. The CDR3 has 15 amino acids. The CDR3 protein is CASSTSERVGQPQHF. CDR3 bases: TGTGCCAGCAGTACCAGCGAACGGGTAGGGCAGCCCCAGCATTTT.